The rows below give T cell receptor beta chains drawn from one sample of a study of T cell responses to AZD1222 COVID-19 vaccine. Method: immunoSEQ multiplex PCR; TCRdb's copy keeps in-frame clones and lacks some. Of some 140,000 clones listed, roughly nine tenths were seen once; the top ten hold approximately 20%. The sequencing here drew on peripheral blood, taken on day 0 of AZD1222 vaccination. The receptors shown here come from an adult in good health. Both conserved end residues are part of each CDR3. The order of the fields is J gene, D gene, V gene, CDR3 protein. A D gene is named only where the DNA matches it firmly.

j_call: TRBJ1-6
d_call: -
v_call: TRBV12-3/TRBV12-4
cdr3_aa: CASNSYNSPLHF

j_call: TRBJ2-3
d_call: TRBD2
v_call: TRBV6-5
cdr3_aa: CAIALAGVKDTQYF

j_call: TRBJ1-4
d_call: -
v_call: TRBV7-9
cdr3_aa: CASSPRASREKLFF

j_call: TRBJ1-1
d_call: -
v_call: TRBV5-5
cdr3_aa: CASSLSVSRVNTEAFF

j_call: TRBJ2-1
d_call: -
v_call: TRBV9
cdr3_aa: CASSYQGYEQFF

j_call: TRBJ2-3
d_call: -
v_call: TRBV5-1
cdr3_aa: CASQEGDRGTQYF

j_call: TRBJ1-4
d_call: -
v_call: TRBV28
cdr3_aa: CASSSGTTFNEKLFF

j_call: TRBJ2-7
d_call: TRBD1
v_call: TRBV24-1
cdr3_aa: CATSGLNRGHYEQYF

j_call: TRBJ1-1
d_call: -
v_call: TRBV4-3
cdr3_aa: CASSQDIGSTEAFF

j_call: TRBJ1-1
d_call: TRBD1
v_call: TRBV11-3
cdr3_aa: CASSINRGQNTEAFF

j_call: TRBJ2-4
d_call: -
v_call: TRBV19
cdr3_aa: CASSMWDGLAKNIQYF

j_call: TRBJ1-5
d_call: -
v_call: TRBV6-5
cdr3_aa: CASSYRHRDNQPQHF

j_call: TRBJ1-3
d_call: -
v_call: TRBV7-3
cdr3_aa: CASSSSESNTIYF

j_call: TRBJ2-3
d_call: TRBD2
v_call: TRBV24-1
cdr3_aa: CATSDRLAGLQYF

j_call: TRBJ2-2
d_call: TRBD1
v_call: TRBV2
cdr3_aa: CASSQETGVGTGELFF

j_call: TRBJ1-2
d_call: -
v_call: TRBV2
cdr3_aa: CASGLTGDYGYTF

j_call: TRBJ1-1
d_call: -
v_call: TRBV27
cdr3_aa: CASSFGGLNTEAFF

j_call: TRBJ2-5
d_call: -
v_call: TRBV25-1
cdr3_aa: CASSEWLISRETQYF

j_call: TRBJ2-2
d_call: TRBD2
v_call: TRBV19
cdr3_aa: CASSTPLGGRASGELFF

j_call: TRBJ2-5
d_call: TRBD1
v_call: TRBV7-2
cdr3_aa: CASSYNRGKETQYF

j_call: TRBJ2-1
d_call: TRBD2
v_call: TRBV5-4
cdr3_aa: CASSLVTSGNNEQFF

j_call: TRBJ2-3
d_call: TRBD2
v_call: TRBV5-1
cdr3_aa: CASSPDIVAGVRLGGTQYF

j_call: TRBJ1-3
d_call: -
v_call: TRBV5-6
cdr3_aa: CASSLDRALRGNTIYF

j_call: TRBJ1-5
d_call: -
v_call: TRBV4-1
cdr3_aa: CASSQFGDSNQPQHF

j_call: TRBJ2-7
d_call: TRBD1
v_call: TRBV3-1/TRBV3-2
cdr3_aa: CASSHLPGQGARVPYEQYF

j_call: TRBJ1-2
d_call: -
v_call: TRBV3-1/TRBV3-2
cdr3_aa: CASSQGARGYTF

j_call: TRBJ1-1
d_call: TRBD1
v_call: TRBV9
cdr3_aa: CASSPRQGARTEAFF

j_call: TRBJ1-2
d_call: -
v_call: TRBV6-1
cdr3_aa: CASSESRSGGYTF

j_call: TRBJ1-5
d_call: -
v_call: TRBV28
cdr3_aa: CASSFGEGWGNQPQHF

j_call: TRBJ1-3
d_call: -
v_call: TRBV12-3/TRBV12-4
cdr3_aa: CASSAVDTIYF

j_call: TRBJ1-3
d_call: -
v_call: TRBV28
cdr3_aa: CASSLGEAGSGNTIYF

j_call: TRBJ2-1
d_call: TRBD2
v_call: TRBV3-1/TRBV3-2
cdr3_aa: CASSPPSPQRAGREQFF

j_call: TRBJ2-1
d_call: -
v_call: TRBV14
cdr3_aa: CASSQARRAGASDEQFF

j_call: TRBJ1-4
d_call: -
v_call: TRBV7-2
cdr3_aa: CASSSPGTPVGHEKLFF

j_call: TRBJ1-2
d_call: -
v_call: TRBV9
cdr3_aa: CASSGTDYGYTF

j_call: TRBJ2-3
d_call: TRBD1
v_call: TRBV7-2
cdr3_aa: CASYTGTGTDTQYF

j_call: TRBJ1-6
d_call: -
v_call: TRBV28
cdr3_aa: CASSFLWGGTPLHF

j_call: TRBJ1-1
d_call: -
v_call: TRBV30
cdr3_aa: CAWSGGNTEAFF

j_call: TRBJ2-2
d_call: -
v_call: TRBV5-1
cdr3_aa: CASSTEGTGELFF

j_call: TRBJ1-3
d_call: -
v_call: TRBV12-3/TRBV12-4
cdr3_aa: CASSSQQGDTIYF

j_call: TRBJ1-5
d_call: -
v_call: TRBV5-1
cdr3_aa: CASREGPSNQPQHF

j_call: TRBJ1-1
d_call: -
v_call: TRBV2
cdr3_aa: CASSEDVTEAFF

j_call: TRBJ2-1
d_call: TRBD2
v_call: TRBV7-9
cdr3_aa: CASSLYAGVSYNEQFF

j_call: TRBJ2-3
d_call: -
v_call: TRBV25-1
cdr3_aa: CASSDRRGIPLADTQYF

j_call: TRBJ2-7
d_call: -
v_call: TRBV6-5
cdr3_aa: CASVGGRRQEYF

j_call: TRBJ1-1
d_call: TRBD1
v_call: TRBV2
cdr3_aa: CASRPGTGGEGTEAFF

j_call: TRBJ2-7
d_call: -
v_call: TRBV25-1
cdr3_aa: CASSEGLKTAF

j_call: TRBJ2-7
d_call: TRBD1
v_call: TRBV11-3
cdr3_aa: CASSPGQVDEQYF

j_call: TRBJ1-4
d_call: TRBD1
v_call: TRBV7-2
cdr3_aa: CASSILGQGIEKLFF

j_call: TRBJ2-5
d_call: TRBD2
v_call: TRBV7-2
cdr3_aa: CASSPRGLAGVGETQYF

j_call: TRBJ2-2
d_call: -
v_call: TRBV9
cdr3_aa: CASSVVGSDLTGELFF

j_call: TRBJ2-2
d_call: -
v_call: TRBV11-3
cdr3_aa: CATYRGGGTGELFF

j_call: TRBJ1-1
d_call: TRBD1
v_call: TRBV7-3
cdr3_aa: CASRNQGASTEAFF